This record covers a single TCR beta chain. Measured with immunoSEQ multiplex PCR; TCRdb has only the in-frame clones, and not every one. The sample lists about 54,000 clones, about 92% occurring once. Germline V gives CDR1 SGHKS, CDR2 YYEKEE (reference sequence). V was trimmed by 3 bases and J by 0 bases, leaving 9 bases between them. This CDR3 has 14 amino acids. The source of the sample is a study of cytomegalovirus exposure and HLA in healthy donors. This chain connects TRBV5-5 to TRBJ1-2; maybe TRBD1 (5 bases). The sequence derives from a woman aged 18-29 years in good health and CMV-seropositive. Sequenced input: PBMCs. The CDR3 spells CASSSTVANYGYTF. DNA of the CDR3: TGTGCCAGCAGCTCGACAGTAGCTAACTATGGCTACACCTTC.